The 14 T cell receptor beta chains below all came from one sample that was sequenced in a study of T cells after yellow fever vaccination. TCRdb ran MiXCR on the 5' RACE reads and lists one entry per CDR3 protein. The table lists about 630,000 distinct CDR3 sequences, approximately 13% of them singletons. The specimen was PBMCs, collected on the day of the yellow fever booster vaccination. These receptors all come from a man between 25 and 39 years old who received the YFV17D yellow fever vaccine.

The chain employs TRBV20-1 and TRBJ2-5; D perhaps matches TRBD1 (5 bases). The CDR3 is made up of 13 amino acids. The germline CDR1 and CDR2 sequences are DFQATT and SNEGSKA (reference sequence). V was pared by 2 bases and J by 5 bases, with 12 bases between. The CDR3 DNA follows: TGCAGTGCTAGATTGGACACTTGGGAGACCCAGTACTTC. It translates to CSARLDTWETQYF.

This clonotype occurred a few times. In nucleotides, the CDR3 is TGTGCCAGCAGTGAGACGGGGGCGGCCGGCTACACCTTC. It is translated as CASSETGAAGYTF. The rearrangement joins TRBV6-1 to TRBJ1-2; D may be TRBD1 (6 bases). CDR1 is MNHNS and CDR2 is SASEGT in the germline V gene. The CDR3 length is 13 residues. Trimming cost V 3 bases and J 8 bases, with 13 bases left between them.

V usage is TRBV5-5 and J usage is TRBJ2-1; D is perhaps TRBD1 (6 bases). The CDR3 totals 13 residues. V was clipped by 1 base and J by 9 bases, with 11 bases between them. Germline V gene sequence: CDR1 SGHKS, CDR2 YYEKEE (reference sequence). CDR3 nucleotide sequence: TGTGCCAGCAGCTTGCGCCCCAGGGGTGAGCAGTTCTTC. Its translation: CASSLRPRGEQFF.

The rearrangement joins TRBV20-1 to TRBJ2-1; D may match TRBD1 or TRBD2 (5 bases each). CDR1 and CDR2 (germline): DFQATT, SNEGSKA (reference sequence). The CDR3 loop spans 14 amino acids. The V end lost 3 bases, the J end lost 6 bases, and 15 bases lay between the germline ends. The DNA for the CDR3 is TGCAGTGCTAGGTCCTCCCGGGGCAGCAATGAGCAGTTCTTC. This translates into CSARSSRGSNEQFF.

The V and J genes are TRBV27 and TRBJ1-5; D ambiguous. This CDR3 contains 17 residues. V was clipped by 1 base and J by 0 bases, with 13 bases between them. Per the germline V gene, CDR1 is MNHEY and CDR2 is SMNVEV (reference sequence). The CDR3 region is CASSLYKRGPSNQPQHF. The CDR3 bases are TGTGCCAGCAGTTTATACAAGCGGGGTCCTAGCAATCAGCCCCAGCATTTT.

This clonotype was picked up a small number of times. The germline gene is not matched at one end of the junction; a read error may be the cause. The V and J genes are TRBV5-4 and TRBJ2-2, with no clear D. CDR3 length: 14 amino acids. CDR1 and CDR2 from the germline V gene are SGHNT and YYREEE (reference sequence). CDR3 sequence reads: CASCLELNTGELFF. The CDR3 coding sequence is TGTGCCAGCTGCTTGGAGTTGAACACCGGGGAGCTGTTTTTT.

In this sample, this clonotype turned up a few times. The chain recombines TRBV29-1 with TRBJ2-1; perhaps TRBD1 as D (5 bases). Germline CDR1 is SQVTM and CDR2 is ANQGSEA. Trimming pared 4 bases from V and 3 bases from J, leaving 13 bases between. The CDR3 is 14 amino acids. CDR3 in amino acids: CSVALHQGYNEQFF. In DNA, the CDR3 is TGCAGCGTTGCCCTTCATCAGGGCTACAATGAGCAGTTCTTC.

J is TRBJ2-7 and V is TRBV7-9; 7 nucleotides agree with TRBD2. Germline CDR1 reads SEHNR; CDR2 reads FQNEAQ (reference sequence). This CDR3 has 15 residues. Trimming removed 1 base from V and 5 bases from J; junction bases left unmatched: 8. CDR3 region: CASSLVGGGVHEQYF. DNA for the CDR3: TGTGCCAGCAGCTTAGTGGGGGGAGGGGTCCACGAGCAGTACTTC.

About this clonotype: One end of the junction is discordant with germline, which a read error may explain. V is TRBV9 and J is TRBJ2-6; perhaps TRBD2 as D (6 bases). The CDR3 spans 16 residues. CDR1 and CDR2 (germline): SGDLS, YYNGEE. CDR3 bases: TGCGCCAGCAGCGAGGACCGGGAGTCTGGGGCCAACGTCCTGACTTTC. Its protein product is CASSEDRESGANVLTF.

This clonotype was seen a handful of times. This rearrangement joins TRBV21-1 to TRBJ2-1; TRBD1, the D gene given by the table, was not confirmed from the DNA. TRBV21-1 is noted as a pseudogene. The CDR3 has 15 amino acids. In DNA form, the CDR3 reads TGTGCCAGCAGCAAAGGGACATCGTCCTACAATGAGCAGTTCTTC. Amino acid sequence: CASSKGTSSYNEQFF.

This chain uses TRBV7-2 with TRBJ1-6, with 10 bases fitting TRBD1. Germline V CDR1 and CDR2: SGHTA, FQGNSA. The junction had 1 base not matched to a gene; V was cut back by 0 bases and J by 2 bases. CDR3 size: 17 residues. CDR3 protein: CASSLAGQGAYNSPLHF. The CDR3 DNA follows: TGTGCCAGCAGCTTAGCAGGACAGGGGGCCTATAATTCACCCCTCCACTTT.

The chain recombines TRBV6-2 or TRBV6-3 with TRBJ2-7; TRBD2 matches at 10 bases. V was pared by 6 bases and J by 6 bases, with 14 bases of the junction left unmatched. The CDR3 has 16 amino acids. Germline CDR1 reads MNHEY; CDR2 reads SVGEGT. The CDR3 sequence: CASSPYPLAGVLEQYF. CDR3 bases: TGTGCCAGCAGCCCCTACCCTCTAGCGGGAGTCCTCGAGCAGTACTTC.

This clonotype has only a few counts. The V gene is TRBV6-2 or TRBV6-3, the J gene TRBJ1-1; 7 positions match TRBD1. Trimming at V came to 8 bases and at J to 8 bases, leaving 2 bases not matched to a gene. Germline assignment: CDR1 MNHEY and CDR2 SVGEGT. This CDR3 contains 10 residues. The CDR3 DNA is TGTGCCAGCTTCAGGGGGGAAGCTTTCTTT. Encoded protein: CASFRGEAFF.

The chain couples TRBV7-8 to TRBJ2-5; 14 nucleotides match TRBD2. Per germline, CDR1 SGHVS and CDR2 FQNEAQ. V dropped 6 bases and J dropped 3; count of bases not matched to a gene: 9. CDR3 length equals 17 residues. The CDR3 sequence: CASRRNRGLAGEETQYF. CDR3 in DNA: TGTGCCAGCAGGCGAAACCGGGGACTAGCGGGAGAAGAGACCCAGTACTTC.